These 15 T cell receptor beta chains share one sample of origin, sequenced in a study of T-cell reconstitution after alpha-beta-depleted transplantation in children (TCRdb year 2016). The receptor library was made with PCR. The instrument was an Illumina HiSeq 2500. Molecular barcoding was employed in the preparation of TCR libraries, with unique molecular identifiers being used to normalize TCRbeta repertoire quantification. The public reads were quality trimmed at Q25 with fastp and then assembled into clones with MiXCR by TCRdb, keeping productive beta chains. Each CDR3 protein appears once, grouped with its most common genes and DNA. The sample has 45,000 to 60,000 distinct CDR3 sequences on record, roughly 50% of them singletons. Of the sample, 35% to 40% falls within the top ten clones. This specimen's treatment or condition label, interpreted: allogeneic hematopoietic cell transplantation with graft depleted of TCRalphabeta T cells and CD19 B cells.

Specimen: peripheral blood, collected before TCRalphabeta/CD19-depleted stem cell transplant. The source is a boy less than two years old with SCID, due to receive a stem cell transplant.

The chain links TRBV5-4 to TRBJ2-5; 10 bases line up with TRBD2. V was clipped by 4 bases and J by 4 bases; unmatched bases: 7. The CDR3 consists of 15 residues. The germline CDR1 and CDR2 sequences are SGHNT and YYREEE (reference sequence). Here the CDR3 reads CASSEPSGGAETQYF. CDR3 in DNA: TGTGCCAGCAGCGAACCCAGCGGGGGGGCAGAGACCCAGTACTTC.

This chain joins TRBV6-4 and TRBJ2-3; D gene uncertain. Trimming took 3 bases from V and 2 from J, leaving 9 bases between them. The CDR3 consists of 14 residues. Germline V gene lookup returns CDR1 MRHNA and CDR2 SNTAGT. CDR3 sequence: CASSESGPTDTQYF. CDR3 coding DNA: TGTGCCAGCAGTGAGTCCGGGCCCACAGATACGCAGTATTTT.

The table lists this clonotype with a few counts. J is TRBJ1-2 and V is TRBV7-8, with TRBD1 matching 7 bases. There are 15 residues in the CDR3. V was clipped by 5 bases and J by 2 bases; unmatched bases: 8. Germline V gene data show CDR1 as SGHVS and CDR2 as FQNEAQ. The CDR3 sequence: CASSPRDSHNYGYTF. DNA of the CDR3: TGTGCCAGCAGCCCGCGGGACAGTCACAACTATGGCTACACCTTC.

This clonotype has at least ten counts. The CDR3, as DNA: TGCGCCAGCAGCTTTAATGCGGGAGAGACCCAGTACTTC. It encodes CASSFNAGETQYF. The chain combines TRBV5-1 with TRBJ2-5; D is perhaps TRBD2 (5 bases). The CDR3 consists of 13 residues. The V end lost 2 bases, the J end lost 4 bases, and 9 bases lay between the germline ends. The germline V gene has CDR1 SGHRS and CDR2 YFSETQ.

The chain links TRBV6-4 to TRBJ2-6, with TRBD1 identical over 7 bases. Germline V gene lookup returns CDR1 MRHNA and CDR2 SNTAGT. After removal of 6 bases from V and 4 bases from J, the junction contained 6 bases not matched to a gene. The CDR3 totals 15 residues. DNA for the CDR3: TGTGCCAGCAGCGAGACAGGGCCCGGGGCCAACGTCCTGACTTTC. This gives the protein CASSETGPGANVLTF.

The chain recombines TRBV7-8 with TRBJ2-7; TRBD2 aligns across 7 bases. The length of the CDR3 is 14 residues. Trimming took 3 bases from V and 3 from J; bases not matched to a gene: 5. The germline CDR1 and CDR2 sequences are SGHVS and FQNEAQ. CDR3 coding DNA: TGTGCCAGCAGCTTGGGAGGGGCCGACTACGAGCAGTACTTC. Its protein product is CASSLGGADYEQYF.

The rearrangement uses TRBV5-1 and TRBJ1-2; a possible D gene is TRBD1 (6 bases). Germline CDR1 SGHRS, CDR2 YFSETQ. This CDR3 has 15 amino acids. Trimming left V 4 bases short and J 5 bases short, with 18 bases between. This CDR3 reads CASSTGTDVPYGYTF. CDR3 sequence (DNA): TGCGCCAGCAGCACAGGGACGGATGTCCCATATGGCTACACCTTC.

Only a few counts were recorded for this clonotype. The chain has TRBV20-1 and TRBJ1-2; D remains unclear. Germline V gene data show CDR1 as DFQATT and CDR2 as SNEGSKA (reference sequence). Between the trimmed V and J ends, which lost 6 bases and 0 bases, there was a span of 11 bases. This CDR3 has 13 residues. The CDR3 protein is CSARDLSNYGYTF. DNA of the CDR3: TGCAGTGCCCGGGATCTTTCTAACTATGGCTACACCTTC.

In its sample, this clonotype was seen many times. V is TRBV5-1 and J is TRBJ2-7; the D is unclear. This CDR3 region has 12 residues. With 3 bases removed from V and 3 bases from J, the gap between germline ends came to 7 bases. Germline-derived CDR1 and CDR2 are SGHRS and YFSETQ. The CDR3 spells CASSSDIYEQYF. The CDR3 DNA is TGCGCCAGCAGCTCTGACATCTACGAGCAGTACTTC.

The chain is built from TRBV20-1 and TRBJ1-5, with D tentatively TRBD1 (5 bases). Germline CDR1 is DFQATT and CDR2 is SNEGSKA (reference sequence). V was trimmed by 3 bases and J by 4 bases, leaving 19 bases between them. CDR3 size: 16 residues. The CDR3 region is CSASAAAGVFNQPQHF. The DNA of the CDR3 is TGCAGTGCTAGTGCGGCGGCGGGGGTGTTTAATCAGCCCCAGCATTTT.

The chain employs TRBV29-1 and TRBJ2-5, with D perhaps TRBD2 (6 bases). The V and J ends lost 7 bases and 4 bases respectively, with 13 bases between them. The V gene's germline CDR1 is SQVTM and CDR2 ANQGSEA. This CDR3 is built from 12 residues. The CDR3 sequence: CSATPGGETQYF. CDR3 in DNA: TGCAGCGCTACCCCCGGGGGAGAGACCCAGTACTTC.

This chain connects TRBV7-6 to TRBJ2-3; 11 bases match TRBD2. Germline V CDR1 and CDR2: SGHVS, FNYEAQ. The J segment lost 1 base and the V segment lost 3 bases, leaving 6 bases of the junction unmatched. This CDR3 is built from 17 residues. The CDR3, as DNA: TGTGCCAGCAGCTTCAACCCTAGCGGGGGGCGCACAGATACGCAGTATTTT. Encoded protein: CASSFNPSGGRTDTQYF.

This chain joins TRBV5-5 and TRBJ1-2; no clear D gene. V gave up 4 bases and J gave up 4 bases, with 20 bases separating them. The CDR3 has 16 residues. Germline V gene data show CDR1 as SGHKS and CDR2 as YYEKEE (reference sequence). In DNA, the CDR3 is TGTGCCAGCAGCCCGCATAACTCAGGCCTTGGCTATGGCTACACCTTC. The encoded protein is CASSPHNSGLGYGYTF.

This CDR3 is CASSLQGAESGANVLTF. CDR3 coding DNA: TGCGCCAGCAGCTTGCAGGGGGCAGAATCTGGGGCCAACGTCCTGACTTTC. The chain has TRBV5-1 and TRBJ2-6, with TRBD1 matching over 8 bases. The germline V gene encodes CDR1 SGHRS and CDR2 YFSETQ. The CDR3 is made up of 17 amino acids. V was clipped by 1 base and J by 1 base; unmatched bases: 4.

Written as DNA, the CDR3 is TGTGCCAGCAGTGGGGATACTCTCCGTTCGCAGTATTTT. Protein: CASSGDTLRSQYF. The chain joins TRBV7-2 to TRBJ2-3; no clear D. V was clipped by 6 bases and J by 10 bases, with 17 bases between them. Germline CDR1 is SGHTA and CDR2 is FQGNSA. This CDR3 has 13 amino acids.